This T cell receptor (beta chain) is from a study of control samples from healthy donors and cancer patients. V lost 1 base and J 7 bases, leaving 14 bases between the germline ends. Germline V gene lookup returns CDR1 MGHRA and CDR2 YSYEKL. The CDR3 loop spans 15 amino acids. Profiled with immunoSEQ multiplex PCR; TCRdb holds only in-frame clones, not every one. Among some 120,000 clones listed, about 91% were seen once. This chain uses TRBV4-1 with TRBJ1-5; TRBD1 might be the D (6 bases). The source material was blood. The source is a man aged 18 to 35 in good health. The CDR3 is CASSQAWGPGQPQHF. The CDR3 nucleotides are TGCGCCAGCAGCCAAGCTTGGGGGCCCGGGCAGCCCCAGCATTTT.